Listed below are T cell receptor beta chains from one sample, sequenced in a study of T cells after yellow fever vaccination. TCRdb fed the 5' RACE reads into MiXCR, producing one record per CDR3 protein. The sample has about 340,000 distinct CDR3 sequences, 12% seen once. The sample was CD4+ T cells sorted from PBMCs, taken 15 days after the yellow fever booster vaccination. The receptors were gathered from a man aged 18 to 30 who received the YFV17D yellow fever vaccine. Each CDR3 is given with its conserved first and last residue. A D gene is named only where the DNA matches it firmly. The listing skips clone size in some rows; elsewhere it reads once, few, many or a size class.

TRBJ1-1	.	.	TRBV5-6	CASSLMSGTEAFF	TGTGCCAGCAGCTTGATGTCGGGCACTGAAGCTTTCTTT
TRBJ2-3	.	.	TRBV5-5	CASSYDTQGFDTQYF	TGTGCCAGCAGCTATGACACTCAGGGGTTCGATACGCAGTATTTT
TRBJ1-6	few	.	TRBV12-3/TRBV12-4	CASSLAWVSPLHF	TGTGCCAGCAGTTTAGCGTGGGTTTCACCCCTCCACTTT
TRBJ2-3	.	.	TRBV6-2/TRBV6-3	CASSYSPYGDGGTDTQYF	TGTGCCAGCAGTTACTCGCCATACGGGGACGGTGGCACAGATACGCAGTATTTT
TRBJ2-1	many	.	TRBV5-5	CASSLRRYNEQFF	TGTGCCAGCAGCTTGCGGCGGTACAATGAGCAGTTCTTC
TRBJ2-5	.	TRBD2	TRBV4-3	CASSHRLAGGGETQYF	TGCGCCAGCAGCCACCGACTAGCGGGGGGAGGTGAGACCCAGTACTTC
TRBJ1-5	.	.	TRBV7-2	CASSLDTARVTPQHF	TGTGCCAGCAGCTTAGACACAGCCCGAGTCACGCCCCAGCATTTT
TRBJ2-3	many	TRBD2	TRBV11-1	CASSLRGGPDTQYF	TGTGCCAGCAGCTTGCGGGGGGGCCCAGATACGCAGTATTTT
TRBJ2-2	few	.	TRBV12-3/TRBV12-4	CASSLAAGYTGELFF	TGTGCCAGCAGTTTAGCGGCCGGATACACCGGGGAGCTGTTTTTT
TRBJ2-5	few	TRBD2	TRBV5-1	CASSLISGGPQETQYF	TGCGCCAGCAGCTTGATTAGCGGGGGGCCTCAAGAGACCCAGTACTTC
TRBJ2-6	.	.	TRBV29-1	CRPREGAGANVLTF	TGCAGGCCCCGGGAGGGGGCGGGGGCCAACGTCCTGACTTTC
TRBJ2-3	.	.	TRBV19	CASREARSTSTDTQYF	TGTGCCAGTAGAGAGGCGAGGTCTACTAGCACAGATACGCAGTATTTT
TRBJ1-1	.	.	TRBV5-1	CASSSYPGNTEAFF	TGCGCCAGCAGCTCGTACCCGGGGAACACTGAAGCTTTCTTT